At least ten counts were recorded for the clone carrying this T cell receptor beta chain. Those patients with uncontrolled infection, other autoimmune disease, pregnancy or lactation were excluded. 10 ml fresh peripheral blood yielded the PBMCs. The sample is drawn from a study of T cells in Graves' hyperthyroidism and ophthalmopathy. The CDR3 regions of TCR beta were amplified from RNA transcripts. First-round RT-PCR with HTBI primers amplified the TCR CDR3 region. Using its own MiXCR run on the multiplex PCR reads, TCRdb lists one record per CDR3 protein. The sample comprises some 550,000 distinct CDR3 sequences, more than 15% of which are singletons, and around 3.5% rests with the top ten. V was pared by 6 bases and J by 4 bases, with 17 bases between. CDR1 is DFQATT and CDR2 is SNEGSKA in the germline V gene (reference sequence). The CDR3 consists of 14 residues.

Source material: blood. The sequence came from a middle-aged woman with Graves' ophthalmopathy. The V gene is TRBV20-1, the J gene TRBJ2-3, with a tentative D call TRBD2 (6 bases). This CDR3 is CSARTSYGADTQYF. CDR3 DNA sequence: TGCAGTGCCAGAACTAGCTATGGGGCAGATACGCAGTATTTT.